This is a list of T cell receptor beta chains from one sample in a study of vaccination and CD4 T cells after COVID-19. Each CDR3 protein is one row after TCRdb ran MiXCR on the PCR reads. The sample consists of some 4,600 distinct CDR3 sequences, under 35% of them appearing once. For these receptors, no antigen is known. Sequenced material: CD4+ T cells from blood, cultured in vitro. Receptors were obtained from a human donor who had recovered from COVID-19. CDR3s include the opening cysteine and the closing phenylalanine or tryptophan. A D gene is named only where the DNA matches it firmly. Clone size is given for some rows only: seen once, a few or many times, or a class if the clone is expanded.

j_gene: TRBJ1-5; abundance: few; v_gene: TRBV6-1; d_gene: .; CDR3nt: TGTGCCAGCAGTCTCAGGGCGGGCAATCAGCCCCAGCATTTT; CDR3aa: CASSLRAGNQPQHF
j_gene: TRBJ1-1; abundance: .; v_gene: TRBV7-6; d_gene: .; CDR3nt: TGTGCCAGCAGCTTAAGACAGGAAGGTGAAGCTTTCTTT; CDR3aa: CASSLRQEGEAFF
j_gene: TRBJ2-5; abundance: .; v_gene: TRBV7-2; d_gene: .; CDR3nt: TGTGCCAGCAGCAAGACTAGACCGGAGACCCAGTACTTC; CDR3aa: CASSKTRPETQYF
j_gene: TRBJ2-3; abundance: .; v_gene: TRBV6-4; d_gene: TRBD2; CDR3nt: TGTGCCAGCAGTACCCAAAGCGGGGCCAGCACAGATACGCAGTATTTT; CDR3aa: CASSTQSGASTDTQYF
j_gene: TRBJ2-2; abundance: once; v_gene: TRBV6-5; d_gene: .; CDR3nt: TGTGCCAGCAGTTACAGCCTTCTGGGGGAGCTGTTTTTT; CDR3aa: CASSYSLLGELFF
j_gene: TRBJ1-2; abundance: .; v_gene: TRBV5-4; d_gene: .; CDR3nt: TGTGCCAGCAGCTTGATCGGGGTCTCTAACTATGGCTACACCTTC; CDR3aa: CASSLIGVSNYGYTF
j_gene: TRBJ2-5; abundance: .; v_gene: TRBV10-3; d_gene: .; CDR3nt: TGTGCCATCAGTGAGTCTCCCAGAGAAGAGACCCAGTACTTC; CDR3aa: CAISESPREETQYF
j_gene: TRBJ2-7; abundance: .; v_gene: TRBV4-1; d_gene: .; CDR3nt: TGCGCCAGCAGTCGTAACACCCTCTACGAGCAGTACTTC; CDR3aa: CASSRNTLYEQYF
j_gene: TRBJ2-3; abundance: .; v_gene: TRBV11-3; d_gene: TRBD1; CDR3nt: TGTGCCAGCAGCTTGTACAGGGGTGTACATACGCAGTATTTT; CDR3aa: CASSLYRGVHTQYF
j_gene: TRBJ2-3; abundance: .; v_gene: TRBV15; d_gene: .; CDR3nt: TGTGCCACCAGCAGAATCCGGGAGACAGATACGCAGTATTTT; CDR3aa: CATSRIRETDTQYF
j_gene: TRBJ2-5; abundance: few; v_gene: TRBV21-1; d_gene: .; CDR3nt: TGTGCCAGCAGCAAGGAGGTGTCAGGGGAGACCCAGTACTTC; CDR3aa: CASSKEVSGETQYF
j_gene: TRBJ2-1; abundance: .; v_gene: TRBV7-2; d_gene: .; CDR3nt: TGTGCCAGCAAAGGCGGGATATGGATGGGTGAGCAGTTCTTC; CDR3aa: CASKGGIWMGEQFF
j_gene: TRBJ1-6; abundance: few; v_gene: TRBV25-1; d_gene: TRBD1; CDR3nt: TGTGCCAGCAGTGTACAGGGGAGAGGAGGATCACCCCTCCACTTT; CDR3aa: CASSVQGRGGSPLHF
j_gene: TRBJ1-2; abundance: few; v_gene: TRBV7-9; d_gene: .; CDR3nt: TGTGCCAGCAGCAGCCGACAGAATAACTATGGCTACACCTTC; CDR3aa: CASSSRQNNYGYTF
j_gene: TRBJ2-7; abundance: .; v_gene: TRBV2; d_gene: .; CDR3nt: TGTGCCAGCAGGGCTATACGCGAAGGGGTGGAGCAGTACTTC; CDR3aa: CASRAIREGVEQYF
j_gene: TRBJ2-1; abundance: once; v_gene: TRBV15; d_gene: TRBD2; CDR3nt: TGTGCCACCAGCATCCGGACTAGCGGGGGGGATGAGCAGTTCTTC; CDR3aa: CATSIRTSGGDEQFF
j_gene: TRBJ2-7; abundance: .; v_gene: TRBV28; d_gene: .; CDR3nt: TGTGCCAGCAGCTTTCGCCCTGGCCGGGACTCCCGAGTGGGCGAGCAGTACTTC; CDR3aa: CASSFRPGRDSRVGEQYF
j_gene: TRBJ2-7; abundance: .; v_gene: TRBV20-1; d_gene: TRBD2; CDR3nt: TGCAGTGCCCCGGGCCTGGGGGGGTCCTACGAGCAGTATTTC; CDR3aa: CSAPGLGGSYEQYF
j_gene: TRBJ2-2; abundance: .; v_gene: TRBV5-4; d_gene: .; CDR3nt: TGTGCCAGCAGCTTGGTGGCAGATCACCGGGAGCTGTTTTTT; CDR3aa: CASSLVADHRELFF
j_gene: TRBJ2-1; abundance: medium-sized; v_gene: TRBV9; d_gene: .; CDR3nt: TGTGCCAGCAGCGTAGCTCCCGCCCCCTCCTACAATGAGCAGTTCTTC; CDR3aa: CASSVAPAPSYNEQFF
j_gene: TRBJ2-1; abundance: .; v_gene: TRBV7-8; d_gene: TRBD2; CDR3nt: TGTGCCAGCAGCGGGACTAGCGGGAGGTACAATGAGCAGTTCTTC; CDR3aa: CASSGTSGRYNEQFF
j_gene: TRBJ1-5; abundance: .; v_gene: TRBV28; d_gene: .; CDR3nt: TGTGCCAGCAGTCCAGGCAGAGTGGCCCAGCATTTT; CDR3aa: CASSPGRVAQHF